This T cell receptor (beta chain) emerged from a study of blood T cell repertoires in COVID-19. Across the study: Collection of acute and convalescent COVID-19 samples took place in the United States, Italy and Spain. T cells, B-cell-depleted T cells, or PBMCs supplied cDNA or gDNA.

In the authors' methods: Reference gene primer amplification gave estimated nucleated cell counts. TCRdb's copy holds only in-frame clones and misses some; the assay was immunoSEQ multiplex PCR. The DNA was the basis for D and trimming; V, J and clone size are from that table. The table lists around 66,000 clones, roughly 77% of them singletons. The CDR3 runs to 12 residues. Deletions cut 6 bases from V and 4 bases from J, with 10 bases between. Sequencing was done on a sample of peripheral blood. This receptor was taken from a human donor in a cohort sampled during active COVID-19. The rearrangement links TRBV12-3 or TRBV12-4 to TRBJ2-7; D is possibly TRBD2 (5 bases). The CDR3 sequence is CASSREGYEQYF. CDR3 DNA sequence: TGTGCCAGCAGCCGGGAAGGGTACGAGCAGTACTTC.